Each of the 12 T cell receptor beta chains below was sequenced from the same sample in a study of T cell changes during pregnancy in multiple sclerosis. Only in-frame clones appear in the TCRdb table, and some are missing; sequencing was by immunoSEQ multiplex PCR. The repertoire includes 45,000 to 55,000 clones, around 90% of them detected once, and 0.55% to 0.65% sits in the top ten. This material consisted of CD4+ T cells from peripheral blood mononuclear cells, taken after pregnancy. The receptor set was obtained from a female donor in good health, enrolled as a control in a pregnancy study.

J is TRBJ1-2 and V is TRBV5-6; TRBD1 matches at 9 bases. V shed 2 bases and J 7 bases; nucleotides not matched to a gene: 12. CDR3 size: 16 residues. CDR1 SGHDT and CDR2 YYEEEE come from the germline V gene. The CDR3 region is CASSFREQGANSGYTF. CDR3 DNA: TGTGCCAGCAGCTTCAGGGAACAGGGGGCTAACAGTGGCTACACCTTC. The whole variable domain, remainder taken from reference TRBV5-6 and TRBJ1-2, is DAGVTQSPTHLIKTRGQQVTLRCSPKSGHDTVSWYQQALGQGPQFIFQYYEEEERQRGNFPDRFSGHQFPNYSSELNVNALLLGDSALYLCASSFREQGANSGYTFGSGTRLTVV.

V gene TRBV6-1 combines with J gene TRBJ1-2; 8 positions agree with TRBD1. Germline CDR1 is MNHNS and CDR2 is SASEGT. CDR3 length: 14 amino acids. J gave up 8 bases and V 0 bases, and 5 bases lay outside the gene matches. This CDR3 is CASSEAGQGHGYTF. The CDR3 DNA reads TGTGCCAGCAGTGAAGCAGGACAGGGTCACGGCTACACCTTC.

The CDR3 sequence is CASSQGGGGLNEKLFF. CDR3 nucleotide sequence: TGTGCCAGCAGCCAAGGGGGGGGCGGGCTTAATGAAAAACTGTTTTTT. The chain combines TRBV4-2 with TRBJ1-4, with D tentatively TRBD1 (6 bases). V shed 1 base and J shed 4 bases, with 13 bases lying between them. The CDR3 runs 16 residues. The germline CDR1 and CDR2 sequences are LGHNA and YNFKEQ.

V and J are TRBV2 and TRBJ2-1; TRBD2 agrees at 8 bases. With 4 bases clipped from V and 3 bases from J, the junction kept 2 bases outside the gene matches. CDR1 is SNHLY and CDR2 is FYNNEI in the germline V gene. This CDR3 has 14 residues. DNA for the CDR3: TGTGCCAGCAGTGGTGGGACTAGCTACAATGAGCAGTTCTTC. It yields the protein CASSGGTSYNEQFF.

The chain recombines TRBV7-9 with TRBJ1-1; possible D gene TRBD1, 6 bases. Trimming cost V 7 bases and J 1 base, with 16 bases left between them. This CDR3 is 15 amino acids long. The germline V gene encodes CDR1 SEHNR and CDR2 FQNEAQ (reference sequence). CDR3 loop: CASIREGGRNTEAFF. CDR3 nucleotides: TGTGCCAGCATTCGGGAGGGGGGTAGGAACACTGAAGCTTTCTTT.

The V and J genes are TRBV30 and TRBJ2-1; 7 positions agree with TRBD1. V shed 4 bases and J 1 base; nucleotides not matched to a gene: 1. CDR1 and CDR2 (germline): GTSNPN, SVGIG (reference sequence). This CDR3 contains 13 residues. CDR3 residues: CAWNRGSYNEQFF. CDR3 DNA sequence: TGTGCCTGGAACAGGGGATCCTACAATGAGCAGTTCTTC.

This rearrangement joins TRBV11-2 to TRBJ2-7; 8 bases map to TRBD2. Germline V CDR1 and CDR2: SGHAT, FQNNGV. The CDR3 sequence is 16 residues long. Trimming removed 2 bases from V and 4 bases from J; junction bases left unmatched: 10. As DNA, the CDR3 is TGTGCCAGCAGCTTAAGTGGCGGGGGGCTTTCTTACGAGCAGTACTTC. Residues: CASSLSGGGLSYEQYF.

The chain links TRBV5-1 to TRBJ2-7; possibly TRBD1 for D (5 bases). Germline lookup yields CDR1 SGHRS and CDR2 YFSETQ. V shed 0 bases and J shed 4 bases, with 8 bases lying between them. There are 13 residues in the CDR3. CDR3: CASSLAGRYEQYF. CDR3 in DNA: TGCGCCAGCAGCTTGGCAGGGCGGTACGAGCAGTACTTC.

The chain is built from TRBV5-1 and TRBJ1-3; TRBD1 might be the D (5 bases). The ends were cut back, 0 bases at V and 0 bases at J, with 13 bases in the middle. Germline V gene sequence: CDR1 SGHRS, CDR2 YFSETQ. This CDR3 is 17 amino acids long. The CDR3 nucleotides read TGCGCCAGCAGCTTGGTAGGGGTGGATGACTCTGGAAACACCATATATTTT. Translation: CASSLVGVDDSGNTIYF.

J is TRBJ2-5 and V is TRBV29-1, with D possibly matching TRBD2 (5 bases). The J call may be incorrect, as the DNA end agrees better with TRBJ2-7. The CDR3 extends over 13 amino acids. Germline CDR1 and CDR2: SQVTM and ANQGSEA. The CDR3 nucleotides are TGCAGCGTTGGAGGGTCGACTGACTACGAGCAGTACTTC. Amino acids: CSVGGSTDYEQYF.

V is TRBV7-6 and J is TRBJ2-1, with 9 bases identical to TRBD1. With 6 bases clipped from V and 8 bases from J, the junction kept 23 bases outside the gene matches. Germline V CDR1 and CDR2: SGHVS, FNYEAQ. The CDR3 spans 19 residues. CDR3 region: CASSLKSISRDRVADEQFF. The DNA of the CDR3 is TGTGCCAGCAGTCTCAAATCAATATCCCGGGACAGGGTCGCCGATGAGCAGTTCTTC.

The V call is TRBV7-2, the J call TRBJ2-1, with 15 nucleotides matching TRBD2. The CDR3 sequence is 16 residues long. The germline V gene encodes CDR1 SGHTA and CDR2 FQGNSA. Trimming removed 5 bases from V and 10 bases from J; junction bases left unmatched: 9. The CDR3, as DNA: TGTGCCAGCAGCCGAGGGACTAGCGGGGGGCCGGAGGAGCAGTTCTTC. Its protein product is CASSRGTSGGPEEQFF.